This T cell receptor (beta chain) originates from a study of cytomegalovirus exposure and HLA in healthy donors. Some clones are missing from TCRdb's copy, which holds only in-frame ones; the method was immunoSEQ multiplex PCR. This repertoire shows 130,000 to 150,000 clones, 85% to 90% found once; its top ten account for around 5.9%. The sequence came from a woman younger than 45 in good health and CMV-seropositive. The specimen was PBMCs.

Here the CDR3 DNA reads TGCAGCGTAAACAGGGGTGATGGCTACACCTTC. It is translated as CSVNRGDGYTF. The rearrangement links TRBV29-1 to TRBJ1-2; 7 bases line up with TRBD1. CDR3 size: 11 residues. Germline V gene sequence: CDR1 SQVTM, CDR2 ANQGSEA. V lost 6 bases and J lost 6; bases outside the gene matches: 4.